This T cell receptor beta chain was retrieved from a study of blood T cell repertoires in COVID-19. In the original processing: Reference gene primer amplification yielded estimated nucleated cell counts. Profiled with immunoSEQ multiplex PCR; TCRdb holds only in-frame clones, not every one. The DNA gave D and trimming, while V, J and clone size come from that table. Here the sample spans fewer than 700,000 clones, about 89% being singletons. The TCR was taken from a woman between 45 and 60 years old with COVID-19, enrolled during active disease. The sample consisted of peripheral blood.

CDR3 sequence reads: CASNFGGSYNEQFF. The CDR3 coding sequence is TGTGCCAGTAATTTTGGGGGGTCCTACAATGAGCAGTTCTTC. The V gene is TRBV19, the J gene TRBJ2-1, with D possibly matching TRBD2 (6 bases). CDR1 LNHDA and CDR2 SQIVND come from the germline V gene (reference sequence). V was trimmed by 7 bases and J by 1 base, leaving 11 bases between them. The CDR3 loop spans 14 amino acids.